Listed below are T cell receptor beta chains from one sample, sequenced in a study of T cell responses to AZD1222 COVID-19 vaccine. Produced via immunoSEQ multiplex PCR; TCRdb's table is partial and in-frame only. In the table there are 190,000 or so clones, around 90% of which are singletons. The sample was peripheral blood, taken 28 days after the second AZD1222 dose. The receptor set was obtained from an adult who received the AZD1222 COVID-19 vaccine. Both conserved end residues are part of each CDR3. The size field is filled for only some rows; it gives once, few, many or a size class.

j_call: TRBJ2-5
v_call: TRBV7-2
clone_size: once
cdr3_aa: CASSLAGSFGETQYF

j_call: TRBJ1-1
v_call: TRBV28
clone_size: -
cdr3_aa: CASSTNQRGNTEAFF

j_call: TRBJ2-1
v_call: TRBV6-6
clone_size: -
cdr3_aa: CASSHGTSGSSSYNEQFF

j_call: TRBJ2-4
v_call: TRBV20-1
clone_size: once
cdr3_aa: CSAVRNIQYF

j_call: TRBJ1-1
v_call: TRBV11-2
clone_size: -
cdr3_aa: CASSFVGGLGTEAFF

j_call: TRBJ2-3
v_call: TRBV6-2/TRBV6-3
clone_size: -
cdr3_aa: CASSYIGGAAEGGTDTQYF

j_call: TRBJ2-1
v_call: TRBV2
clone_size: -
cdr3_aa: CASSEGQRPNNEQFF

j_call: TRBJ2-7
v_call: TRBV12-3/TRBV12-4
clone_size: -
cdr3_aa: CASSLRGYEQYF

j_call: TRBJ1-2
v_call: TRBV27
clone_size: -
cdr3_aa: CASPRVMTTRPRGYTF

j_call: TRBJ2-7
v_call: TRBV6-5
clone_size: -
cdr3_aa: CASSPLGGTYEQYF

j_call: TRBJ2-7
v_call: TRBV10-3
clone_size: -
cdr3_aa: CAISGEGEQYF

j_call: TRBJ2-1
v_call: TRBV15
clone_size: -
cdr3_aa: CATSQKIYNEQFF

j_call: TRBJ2-7
v_call: TRBV20-1
clone_size: once
cdr3_aa: CSATYEQYF

j_call: TRBJ2-5
v_call: TRBV7-9
clone_size: -
cdr3_aa: CASSGLAGEETQYF

j_call: TRBJ1-2
v_call: TRBV15
clone_size: -
cdr3_aa: CATSRANTGSNYGYTF

j_call: TRBJ2-5
v_call: TRBV5-1
clone_size: once
cdr3_aa: CASSFGLAGEETQYF

j_call: TRBJ2-1
v_call: TRBV30
clone_size: once
cdr3_aa: CASTPGREEQFF

j_call: TRBJ2-5
v_call: TRBV4-3
clone_size: -
cdr3_aa: CASSQGTGARETQYF

j_call: TRBJ2-7
v_call: TRBV3-1/TRBV3-2
clone_size: -
cdr3_aa: CASSLRGTPDEQYF

j_call: TRBJ2-7
v_call: TRBV27
clone_size: -
cdr3_aa: CASRYEQYF

j_call: TRBJ2-6
v_call: TRBV5-4
clone_size: once
cdr3_aa: CASSLGGRTSGANVLTF

j_call: TRBJ2-3
v_call: TRBV6-5
clone_size: few
cdr3_aa: CASMRTRGTDTQYF

j_call: TRBJ2-1
v_call: TRBV7-3
clone_size: -
cdr3_aa: CASSLGAGGSYNEQFF

j_call: TRBJ1-5
v_call: TRBV19
clone_size: -
cdr3_aa: CASSMNPEGRGRKPQHF

j_call: TRBJ2-1
v_call: TRBV10-2
clone_size: -
cdr3_aa: CASAVVPSYNEQFF

j_call: TRBJ2-7
v_call: TRBV19
clone_size: -
cdr3_aa: CASSTGYYEQYF

j_call: TRBJ2-5
v_call: TRBV4-3
clone_size: -
cdr3_aa: CASSQDRSGRAQETQYF

j_call: TRBJ2-7
v_call: TRBV5-1
clone_size: -
cdr3_aa: CASFLVPYEQYF

j_call: TRBJ2-1
v_call: TRBV18
clone_size: once
cdr3_aa: CASSPERVSNEQFF

j_call: TRBJ1-1
v_call: TRBV5-6
clone_size: -
cdr3_aa: CASSRKGTGWGNTEAFF

j_call: TRBJ2-2
v_call: TRBV24-1
clone_size: -
cdr3_aa: CATSDPPGVGLPGELFF

j_call: TRBJ2-7
v_call: TRBV7-9
clone_size: -
cdr3_aa: CASSLKPYEQYF

j_call: TRBJ2-2
v_call: TRBV6-6
clone_size: -
cdr3_aa: CASVAPHPGHRGAVF

j_call: TRBJ2-7
v_call: TRBV7-8
clone_size: few
cdr3_aa: CASSYGGTGGYEQYF

j_call: TRBJ1-1
v_call: TRBV19
clone_size: -
cdr3_aa: CASRKDGLVSEAFF

j_call: TRBJ2-3
v_call: TRBV4-3
clone_size: -
cdr3_aa: CASSQFLAGGTDTQYF

j_call: TRBJ1-1
v_call: TRBV3-1/TRBV3-2
clone_size: -
cdr3_aa: CASSQDRQSEAFF

j_call: TRBJ2-3
v_call: TRBV9
clone_size: -
cdr3_aa: CASSALGQVQGTDTQYF

j_call: TRBJ2-2
v_call: TRBV5-1
clone_size: -
cdr3_aa: CASSLGSSGKAGELFF

j_call: TRBJ2-5
v_call: TRBV5-4
clone_size: -
cdr3_aa: CASSAGGGQLQETQYF

j_call: TRBJ2-3
v_call: TRBV11-3
clone_size: -
cdr3_aa: CASSQSDTQYF

j_call: TRBJ2-7
v_call: TRBV19
clone_size: -
cdr3_aa: CASSPYDRVLEQYF

j_call: TRBJ1-4
v_call: TRBV30
clone_size: -
cdr3_aa: CAWSVAVRTNEKLFF

j_call: TRBJ1-4
v_call: TRBV10-3
clone_size: -
cdr3_aa: CAIKDRGKELFF

j_call: TRBJ2-1
v_call: TRBV24-1
clone_size: -
cdr3_aa: CATSDSQRRDGIYNEQFF

j_call: TRBJ1-1
v_call: TRBV29-1
clone_size: -
cdr3_aa: CSVEGLQNTEAFF

j_call: TRBJ2-1
v_call: TRBV7-3
clone_size: -
cdr3_aa: CASSLVAGNYNEQFF

j_call: TRBJ2-5
v_call: TRBV24-1
clone_size: -
cdr3_aa: CATRTQRQGSAETQYF